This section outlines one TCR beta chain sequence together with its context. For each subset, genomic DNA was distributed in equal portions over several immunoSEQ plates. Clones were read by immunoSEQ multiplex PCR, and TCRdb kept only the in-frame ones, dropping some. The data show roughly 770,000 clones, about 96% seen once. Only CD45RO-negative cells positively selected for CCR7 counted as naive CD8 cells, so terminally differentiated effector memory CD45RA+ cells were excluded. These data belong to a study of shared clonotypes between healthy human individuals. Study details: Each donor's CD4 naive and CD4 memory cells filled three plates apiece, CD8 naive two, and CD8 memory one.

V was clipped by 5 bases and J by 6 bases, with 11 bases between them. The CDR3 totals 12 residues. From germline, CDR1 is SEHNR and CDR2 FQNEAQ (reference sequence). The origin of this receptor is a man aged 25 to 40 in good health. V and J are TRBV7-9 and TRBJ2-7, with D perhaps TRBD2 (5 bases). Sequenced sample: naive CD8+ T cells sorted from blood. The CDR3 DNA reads TGTGCCAGCAGCAAACTAGACTCCGAGCAGTACTTC. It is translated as CASSKLDSEQYF.